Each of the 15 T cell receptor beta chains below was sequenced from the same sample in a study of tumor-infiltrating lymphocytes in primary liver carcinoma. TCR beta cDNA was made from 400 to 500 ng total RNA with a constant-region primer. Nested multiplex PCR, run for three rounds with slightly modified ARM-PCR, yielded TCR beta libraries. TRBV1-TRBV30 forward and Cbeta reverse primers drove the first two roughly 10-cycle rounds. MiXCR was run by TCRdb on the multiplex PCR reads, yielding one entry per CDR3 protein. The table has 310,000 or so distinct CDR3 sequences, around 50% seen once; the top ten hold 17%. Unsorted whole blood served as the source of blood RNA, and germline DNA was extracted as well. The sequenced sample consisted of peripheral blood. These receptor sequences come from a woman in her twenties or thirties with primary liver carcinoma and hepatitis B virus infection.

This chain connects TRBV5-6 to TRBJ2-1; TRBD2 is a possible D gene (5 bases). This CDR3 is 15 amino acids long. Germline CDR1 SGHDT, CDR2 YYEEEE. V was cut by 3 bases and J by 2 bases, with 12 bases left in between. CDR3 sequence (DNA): TGTGCCAGCAGCTCCCTTCCCGGGACCTACAATGAGCAGTTCTTC. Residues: CASSSLPGTYNEQFF.

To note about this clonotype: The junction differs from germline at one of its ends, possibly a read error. CDR3 in amino acids: CAGSAATSGRAGTKNIQYF. The CDR3 DNA is TGTGCCGGCAGCGCAGCGACTAGCGGGAGGGCTGGGACCAAAAACATTCAGTACTTC. The rearrangement links TRBV11-3 to TRBJ2-4, with 14 bases matching TRBD2. CDR1 and CDR2 from the germline V gene are SGHNT and YENEEA. The CDR3 spans 19 residues.

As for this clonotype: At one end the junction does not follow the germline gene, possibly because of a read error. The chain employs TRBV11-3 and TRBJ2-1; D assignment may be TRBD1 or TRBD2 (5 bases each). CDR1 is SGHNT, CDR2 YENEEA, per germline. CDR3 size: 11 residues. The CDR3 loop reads CASTIGGEEFF. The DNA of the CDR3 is TGTGCCAGTACCATTGGGGGTGAGGAGTTCTTC.

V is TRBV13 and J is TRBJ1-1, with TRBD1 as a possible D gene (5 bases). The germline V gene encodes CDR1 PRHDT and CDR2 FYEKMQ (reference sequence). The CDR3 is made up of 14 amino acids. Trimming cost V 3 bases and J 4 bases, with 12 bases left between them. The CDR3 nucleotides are TGTGCCAGCAGCTTGCAGGGAGGGATCACTGAAGCTTTCTTT. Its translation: CASSLQGGITEAFF.

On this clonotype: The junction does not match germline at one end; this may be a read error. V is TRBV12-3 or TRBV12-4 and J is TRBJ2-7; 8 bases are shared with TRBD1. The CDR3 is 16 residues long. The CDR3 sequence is CASSLRAQGAGSEHYF. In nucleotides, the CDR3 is TGTGCCAGCAGTTTGAGGGCCCAGGGGGCCGGGAGCGAGCACTACTTC.

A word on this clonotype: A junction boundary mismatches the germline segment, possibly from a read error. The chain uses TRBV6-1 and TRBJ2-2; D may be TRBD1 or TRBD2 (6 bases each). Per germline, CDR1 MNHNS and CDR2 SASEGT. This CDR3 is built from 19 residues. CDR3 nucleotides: TGTGTCAGCAGTGAAACCCTTCCCGGGGGCGCTGCGAACACCGGGGAGCCGTTTTTT. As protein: CVSSETLPGGAANTGEPFF.

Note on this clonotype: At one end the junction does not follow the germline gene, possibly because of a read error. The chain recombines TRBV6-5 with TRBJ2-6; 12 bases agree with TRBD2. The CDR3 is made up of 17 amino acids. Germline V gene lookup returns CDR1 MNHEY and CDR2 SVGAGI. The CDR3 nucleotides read TGTGCCAGCACTCTACTAGCGGGAGGAAATGGGCCCAACGTCCTGACTTTC. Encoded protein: CASTLLAGGNGPNVLTF.

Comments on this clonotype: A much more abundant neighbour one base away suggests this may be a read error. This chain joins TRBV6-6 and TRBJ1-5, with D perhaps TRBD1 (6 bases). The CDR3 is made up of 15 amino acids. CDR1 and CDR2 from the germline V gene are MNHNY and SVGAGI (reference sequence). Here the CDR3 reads CASSRGQPSDQPKHF. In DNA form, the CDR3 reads TGTGCCAGCAGCCGCGGACAGCCCTCCGATCAGCCCAAGCATTTT.

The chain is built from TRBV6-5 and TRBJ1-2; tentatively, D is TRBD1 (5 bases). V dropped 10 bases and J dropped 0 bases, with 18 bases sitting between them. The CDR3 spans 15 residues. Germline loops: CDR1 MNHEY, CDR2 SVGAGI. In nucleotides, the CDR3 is TGTGCCATCAGGGATACTCGCCTGTCTAACTATGGCTACACCTTC. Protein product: CAIRDTRLSNYGYTF.

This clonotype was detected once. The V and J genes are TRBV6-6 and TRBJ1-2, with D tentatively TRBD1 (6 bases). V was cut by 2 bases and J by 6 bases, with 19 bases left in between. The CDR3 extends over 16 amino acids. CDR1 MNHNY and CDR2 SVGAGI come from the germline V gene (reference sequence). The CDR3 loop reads CASSYGAGASQDGYTF. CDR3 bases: TGTGCCAGCAGTTACGGGGCAGGGGCGTCTCAGGATGGCTACACCTTC.

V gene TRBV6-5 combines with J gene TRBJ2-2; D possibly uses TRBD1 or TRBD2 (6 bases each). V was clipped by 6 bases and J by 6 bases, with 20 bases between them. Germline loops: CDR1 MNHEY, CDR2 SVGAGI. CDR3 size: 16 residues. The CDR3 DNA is TGTGCCAGCAGAGGGCTTGGGGGGCAGTTGGCCGGGGAGCTGTTTTTT. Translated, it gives CASRGLGGQLAGELFF.

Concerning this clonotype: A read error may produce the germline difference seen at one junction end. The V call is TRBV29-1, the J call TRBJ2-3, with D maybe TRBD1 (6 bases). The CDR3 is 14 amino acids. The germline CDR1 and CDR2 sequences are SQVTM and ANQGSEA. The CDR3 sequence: CSVRDMAGTDMQYF. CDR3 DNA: TGCAGCGTCCGGGACATGGCTGGCACAGATATGCAGTATTTT.

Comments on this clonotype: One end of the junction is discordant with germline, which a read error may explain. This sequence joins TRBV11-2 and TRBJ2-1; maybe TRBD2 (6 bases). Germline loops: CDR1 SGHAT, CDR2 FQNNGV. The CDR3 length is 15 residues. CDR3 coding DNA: TGTGCCAGCAGCTTAGCGACTGGCGGGAACAATGAGCAGTGCTTC. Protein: CASSLATGGNNEQCF.

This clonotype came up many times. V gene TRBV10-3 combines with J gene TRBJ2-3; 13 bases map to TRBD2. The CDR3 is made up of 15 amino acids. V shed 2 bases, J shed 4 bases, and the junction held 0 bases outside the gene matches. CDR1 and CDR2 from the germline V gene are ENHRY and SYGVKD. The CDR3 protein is CAISEGTSGADTQYF. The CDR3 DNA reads TGTGCCATCAGTGAGGGGACTAGCGGGGCAGATACGCAGTATTTT.

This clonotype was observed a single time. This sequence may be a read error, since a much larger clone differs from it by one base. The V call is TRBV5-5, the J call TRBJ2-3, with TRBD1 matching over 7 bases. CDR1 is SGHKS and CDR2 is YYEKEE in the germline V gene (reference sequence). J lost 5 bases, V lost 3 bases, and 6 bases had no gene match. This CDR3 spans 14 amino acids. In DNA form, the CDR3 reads TGTGCCAGCAGCTCAGGGGGTGTGGGAGATACGCAGTATTTT. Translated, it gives CASSSGGVGDTQYF.